This T cell receptor beta chain was documented in a study of blood T cell repertoires in COVID-19. On the study more broadly: From the United States, Italy and Spain came samples of acute and convalescent COVID-19. From T cells, B-cell-depleted T cells, or PBMCs came the material, which was cDNA or gDNA.

Only one count was recorded for this clone. The trim removed 3 bases at V and 5 bases at J, leaving 13 bases unmatched. The CDR3 totals 16 residues. The germline CDR1 and CDR2 sequences are DFQATT and SNEGSKA (reference sequence). Original analysis: Reference gene primer amplification gave estimated nucleated cell counts. Libraries were prepared by immunoSEQ multiplex PCR; TCRdb keeps only in-frame clonotypes and omits some of them. The V and J calls and the clone size are those of that table, but D and trimming were determined from the DNA. This table holds about 200,000 clones, approximately 82% found once.

Sequenced input: peripheral blood. The V and J genes are TRBV20-1 and TRBJ2-5, with 9 bases matching TRBD1. This clonotype originated in a human donor with acute or convalescent COVID-19. The donor label of this sample is uncertain. The CDR3, as DNA: TGCAGTGCTAGTAATCCAACCTTCGGGACAGGGGAGACCCAGTACTTC. This codes for CSASNPTFGTGETQYF.